Below, 10 T cell receptor beta chains from the same sample are listed, as sequenced in a study of blood T cell repertoires in COVID-19. Profiling relied on immunoSEQ multiplex PCR, and the TCRdb table lists in-frame clones only, not all of them. The sample lists a few hundred thousand clones, roughly 88% occurring once. The sequencing input was peripheral blood. Every receptor here comes from a woman aged 30 to 39 with active or convalescent COVID-19.

The V call is TRBV6-5, the J call TRBJ1-1; 11 bases match TRBD1. The V segment lost 4 bases and the J segment 6 bases; nucleotides outside the gene matches: 10. Per the germline V gene, CDR1 is MNHEY and CDR2 is SVGAGI. The CDR3 is 16 amino acids. The chain's CDR3 is CASSSLGQGAGSEAFF. The CDR3 bases are TGTGCCAGCAGTTCTTTAGGACAGGGGGCCGGATCTGAAGCTTTCTTT.

This clone was seen a handful of times. This chain uses TRBV7-9 with TRBJ2-2, with TRBD1 matching over 9 bases. In germline, CDR1 is SEHNR, CDR2 FQNEAQ (reference sequence). The CDR3 spans 16 residues. V was clipped by 6 bases and J by 4 bases; unmatched bases: 9. CDR3 nucleotides: TGTGCCAGCAGTTCGACGGGGACAGGGATCACCGGGGAGCTGTTTTTT. Translating it yields CASSSTGTGITGELFF. Full variable domain (rest looked up from reference TRBV7-9 and TRBJ2-2): DTGVSQNPRHKITKRGQNVTFRCDPISEHNRLYWYRQTLGQGPEFLTYFQNEAQLEKSRLLSDRFSAERPKGSFSTLEIQRTEQGDSAMYLCASSSTGTGITGELFFGEGSRLTVL.

The rearrangement uses TRBV27 and TRBJ1-2; 8 bases are shared with TRBD1. In germline, CDR1 is MNHEY, CDR2 SMNVEV (reference sequence). The CDR3 loop spans 14 amino acids. The V segment lost 4 bases and the J segment 3 bases; nucleotides outside the gene matches: 4. The CDR3 DNA follows: TGTGCCAGCAGTTCGACAGGGGATCACTATGGCTACACCTTC. Amino acid sequence: CASSSTGDHYGYTF.

The DNA of the CDR3 is TGTGCCAGCAGCCTCCGGACAGGGCAGAACAATGAGCAGTTCTTC. It yields the protein CASSLRTGQNNEQFF. This chain links TRBV7-8 with TRBJ2-1; 8 bases are a match to TRBD1. CDR3 length equals 15 residues. The trim removed 5 bases at V and 5 bases at J, leaving 8 bases unmatched. CDR1 is SGHVS, CDR2 FQNEAQ, per germline.

The chain is built from TRBV18 and TRBJ2-3; 7 nucleotides line up with TRBD2. This CDR3 spans 15 amino acids. V shed 4 bases, J shed 2 bases, and the junction held 6 bases outside the gene matches. CDR1 KGHSH and CDR2 LQKENI come from the germline V gene. The CDR3 sequence is CASSQTSGVTDTQYF. In DNA, the CDR3 is TGTGCCAGCTCACAGACGAGCGGGGTCACAGATACGCAGTATTTT.

V is TRBV4-3 and J is TRBJ1-2, with 8 positions matching TRBD1. The CDR3 extends over 14 amino acids. Per germline, CDR1 LGHNA and CDR2 YSLEER. The ends lost 4 bases at V and 4 bases at J; junction bases unmatched: 5. In DNA, the CDR3 is TGCGCCAGCAGCCCAACCCAGGGGGCCTATGGCTACACCTTC. Translating it yields CASSPTQGAYGYTF.

This clone has a single count. The chain joins TRBV9 to TRBJ2-1, with D possibly TRBD2 on 7 matching bases. The germline V gene has CDR1 SGDLS and CDR2 YYNGEE. The V and J ends lost 4 bases and 2 bases respectively, with 16 bases between them. The CDR3 loop spans 16 amino acids. The CDR3 DNA follows: TGTGCCAGCAGCCCCCGGGGGGCGGGGGCCTACAATGAGCAGTTCTTC. This gives the protein CASSPRGAGAYNEQFF.

This clone came up once. The chain couples TRBV14 to TRBJ1-6; 10 nucleotides align to TRBD1. The CDR3 length is 17 residues. Trimming took 3 bases from V and 9 from J; bases not matched to a gene: 11. The germline CDR1 and CDR2 sequences are SGHDN and FVKESK. CDR3: CASSHLLPGTGASPLHF. The CDR3 nucleotides are TGTGCCAGCAGCCACCTATTACCCGGGACAGGGGCTTCACCCCTCCACTTT.

V gene TRBV6-6 combines with J gene TRBJ2-1, with TRBD2 identical over 8 bases. The CDR3 contains 13 residues. V lost 9 bases and J lost 7; bases outside the gene matches: 8. CDR1 is MNHNY, CDR2 SVGAGI, per germline (reference sequence). CDR3 region: CASSPGGMNEQFF. In DNA, the CDR3 is TGTGCCAGTTCTCCGGGGGGGATGAATGAGCAGTTCTTC.

The chain joins TRBV5-1 to TRBJ2-3; 9 bases map to TRBD2. J was trimmed by 6 bases and V by 2 bases; bases with no gene match: 10. The CDR3 length is 16 residues. Germline values: CDR1 SGHRS, CDR2 YFSETQ. The CDR3 DNA is TGCGCCAGCAGCTTCAAGAGCGGGGGGCCCCCGGATACGCAGTATTTT. Its protein product is CASSFKSGGPPDTQYF.